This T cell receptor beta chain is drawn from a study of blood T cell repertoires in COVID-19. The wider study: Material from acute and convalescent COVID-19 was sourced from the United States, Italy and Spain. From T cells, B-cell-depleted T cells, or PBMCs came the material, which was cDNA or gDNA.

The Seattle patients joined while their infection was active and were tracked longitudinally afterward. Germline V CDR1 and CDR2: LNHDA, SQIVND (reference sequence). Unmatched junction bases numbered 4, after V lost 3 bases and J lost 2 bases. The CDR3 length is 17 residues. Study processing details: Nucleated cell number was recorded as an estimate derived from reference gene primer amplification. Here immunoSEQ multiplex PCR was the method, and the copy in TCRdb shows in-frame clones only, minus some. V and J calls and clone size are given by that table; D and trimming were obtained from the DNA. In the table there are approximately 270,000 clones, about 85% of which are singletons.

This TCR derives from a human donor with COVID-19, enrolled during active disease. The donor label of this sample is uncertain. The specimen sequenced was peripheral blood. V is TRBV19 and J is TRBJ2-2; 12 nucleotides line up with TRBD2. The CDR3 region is CASSIPTSGGNTGELFF. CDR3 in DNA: TGTGCCAGTAGTATCCCGACTAGCGGGGGAAACACCGGGGAGCTGTTTTTT.